The clone carrying this T cell receptor (beta chain) has a handful of counts. The antigen is not known. This CDR3 region has 11 residues. The germline gives CDR1 MDHEN, CDR2 SYDVKM. V was trimmed by 9 bases and J by 2 bases, leaving 8 bases between them. It was with unique molecular identifiers that the TCRbeta library was prepared. TCRdb re-analysed the PCR reads in MiXCR, keeping a single row per CDR3 protein. This sample yields fewer than 700,000 distinct CDR3 sequences, of which about an eighth are seen a single time; over 2% belongs to the top ten. The sample belongs to a study of T-cell reconstitution after alpha-beta-depleted transplantation in children. Points from the study as a whole: Most T-cell counts and diversity one year after the transplant came from T cells that were newly produced.

This clonotype originated in a male patient under 18 who had a stem cell transplant for acute myeloid leukemia, so the T cells may come from the graft donor. J is TRBJ2-7 and V is TRBV28; D not resolved. This sample comprised PBMCs, mostly from graft donor cells, obtained 360 days after TCRalphabeta/CD19-depleted stem cell transplant. The CDR3, as DNA: TGTGCCAGTTATTCTCCCTACGAGCAGTACTTC. It codes for CASYSPYEQYF.